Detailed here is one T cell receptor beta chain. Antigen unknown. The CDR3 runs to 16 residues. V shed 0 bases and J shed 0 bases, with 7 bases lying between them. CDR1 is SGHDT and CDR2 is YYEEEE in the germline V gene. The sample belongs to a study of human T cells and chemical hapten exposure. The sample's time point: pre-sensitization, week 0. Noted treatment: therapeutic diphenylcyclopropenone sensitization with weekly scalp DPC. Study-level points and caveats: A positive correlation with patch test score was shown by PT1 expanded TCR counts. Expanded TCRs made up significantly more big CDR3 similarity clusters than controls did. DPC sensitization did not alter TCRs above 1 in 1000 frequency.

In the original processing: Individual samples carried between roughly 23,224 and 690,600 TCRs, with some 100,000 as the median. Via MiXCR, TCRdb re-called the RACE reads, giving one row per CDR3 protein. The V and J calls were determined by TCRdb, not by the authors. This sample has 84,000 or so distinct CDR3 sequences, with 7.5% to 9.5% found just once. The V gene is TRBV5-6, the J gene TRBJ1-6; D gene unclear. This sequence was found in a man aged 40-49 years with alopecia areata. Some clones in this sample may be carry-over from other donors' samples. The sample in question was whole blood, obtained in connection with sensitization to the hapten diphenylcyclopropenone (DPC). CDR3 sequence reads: CASSLDGSSYNSPLHF. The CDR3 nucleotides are TGTGCCAGCAGCTTGGACGGAAGCTCCTATAATTCACCCCTCCACTTT.